This TCR beta chain was retrieved from a study of T cell changes during pregnancy in multiple sclerosis. Clones were read by immunoSEQ multiplex PCR, and TCRdb kept only the in-frame ones, dropping some. The data contain 35,000 to 45,000 clones, more than 70% of them singletons. The receptor's source is a female donor in good health, enrolled as a control in a pregnancy study. This specimen consisted of CD4+ T cells from peripheral blood mononuclear cells, obtained after pregnancy.

CDR3 DNA: TGCGCCAGCAGCCCCCGACTAGGATACAATGAGCAGTTCTTC. It is translated as CASSPRLGYNEQFF. The genes are TRBV5-1 and TRBJ2-1, with D tentatively TRBD2 (6 bases). Germline V gives CDR1 SGHRS, CDR2 YFSETQ. There are 14 residues in the CDR3. Trimming cost V 4 bases and J 4 bases, with 12 bases left between them.